This T cell receptor (beta chain) appears in the sequencing data of a study of blood T cell repertoires in COVID-19. Study in general: Italy, Spain and the United States were the sources of the convalescent and acute COVID-19 samples. In each case, the material was cDNA or gDNA derived from T cells, B-cell-depleted T cells, or PBMCs.

Data came from immunoSEQ multiplex PCR; TCRdb stores just in-frame clones and leaves some out. Here the sample spans roughly 190,000 clones, more than 70% being singletons. This clone was picked up one time. CDR3 size: 19 residues. Unmatched junction bases numbered 19, after V lost 5 bases and J lost 4 bases. Germline lookup yields CDR1 MNHEY and CDR2 SVGEGT. The material sequenced was peripheral blood. The chain joins TRBV6-2 or TRBV6-3 to TRBJ2-7, with TRBD2 matching 11 bases. This clonotype was sampled from a woman in her thirties or forties who had recovered from COVID-19. The DNA of the CDR3 is TGTGCCAGCAGTCACGCCTCTCCCGGGACTAGCGGCCGACAATACGAGCAGTACTTC. Translation: CASSHASPGTSGRQYEQYF.